The sequence of this T cell receptor beta chain was determined in a study of identical twins. Regarding the study as a whole: For cord blood, abundant beta clonotypes had fewer insertions, unlike memory repertoires, which showed none.

This clonotype was observed many times. What it binds is unknown. This CDR3 is 14 amino acids long. The V end lost 0 bases, the J end lost 7 bases, and 10 bases lay between the germline ends. CDR1 and CDR2 from the germline V gene are MNHEY and SVGAGI. All donors comprised healthy Caucasians. Template switching, a step in the protocol, added a universal primer site, and cDNA carried unique molecular identifiers. TCRdb redid the calling of the 5' RACE reads with MiXCR, one entry per CDR3 protein. The table records 400,000 or so distinct CDR3 sequences, about 9% of them present only once. The sequenced sample consisted of naive T cells sorted from blood. The chain links TRBV6-5 to TRBJ2-1; D possibly uses TRBD1 or TRBD2 (5 bases each). The origin of this receptor is a woman aged 45-65 years in good health. For the CDR3, the DNA is TGTGCCAGCAGTTACTCGGGACCCAATAATGAGCAGTTCTTC. It yields the protein CASSYSGPNNEQFF.